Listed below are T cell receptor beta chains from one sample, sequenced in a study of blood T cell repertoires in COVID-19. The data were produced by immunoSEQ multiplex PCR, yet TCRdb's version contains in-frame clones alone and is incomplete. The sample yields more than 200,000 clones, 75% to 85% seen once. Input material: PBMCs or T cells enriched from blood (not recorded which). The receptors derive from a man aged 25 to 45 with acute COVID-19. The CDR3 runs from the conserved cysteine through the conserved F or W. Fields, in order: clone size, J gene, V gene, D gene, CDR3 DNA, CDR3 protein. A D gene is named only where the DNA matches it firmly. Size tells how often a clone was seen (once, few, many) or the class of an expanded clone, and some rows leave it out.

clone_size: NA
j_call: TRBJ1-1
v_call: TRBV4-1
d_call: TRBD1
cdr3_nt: TGCGCCAGCAGCCAAGTTCGATCGGGGACAGGGGCCACTGAAGCTTTCTTT
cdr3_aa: CASSQVRSGTGATEAFF

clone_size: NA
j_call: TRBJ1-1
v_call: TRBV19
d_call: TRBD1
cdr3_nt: TGTGCCAGTAGTCTACAGGGGGGCCGTGACACTGAAGCTTTCTTT
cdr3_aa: CASSLQGGRDTEAFF

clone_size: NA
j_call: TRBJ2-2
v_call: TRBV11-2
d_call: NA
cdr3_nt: TGTGCCAGCAGCTCGGGGACACATAACACCGGGGAGCTGTTTTTT
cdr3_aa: CASSSGTHNTGELFF

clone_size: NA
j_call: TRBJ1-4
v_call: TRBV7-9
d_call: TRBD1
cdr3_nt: TGTGCCAGCAGGTCAGACAGGGGGTTAGATGAAAAACTGTTTTTT
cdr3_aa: CASRSDRGLDEKLFF

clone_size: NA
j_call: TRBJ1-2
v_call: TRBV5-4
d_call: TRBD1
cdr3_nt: TGTGCCAGCAGCTTGGATCAACGGACAGGTGAATATGGCTACACCTTC
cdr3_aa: CASSLDQRTGEYGYTF

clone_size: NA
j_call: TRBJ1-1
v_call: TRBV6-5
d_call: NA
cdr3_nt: TGTGCCAGCAATCATGGGACTTTGAACACTGAAGCTTTCTTT
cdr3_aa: CASNHGTLNTEAFF

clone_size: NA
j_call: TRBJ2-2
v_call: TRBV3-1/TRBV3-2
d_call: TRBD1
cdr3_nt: TGTGCCAGCAGCCGTGGACAGGTGAACACCGGGGAGCTGTTTTTT
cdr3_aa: CASSRGQVNTGELFF

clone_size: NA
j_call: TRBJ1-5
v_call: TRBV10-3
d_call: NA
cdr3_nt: TGTGCCATCAGTGATAGGGGCAATAGCAATCAGCCCCAGCATTTT
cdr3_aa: CAISDRGNSNQPQHF

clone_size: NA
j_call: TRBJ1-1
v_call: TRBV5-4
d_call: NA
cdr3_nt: TGTGCCAGCAGCCTACCTACAGGGAACACTGAAGCTTTCTTT
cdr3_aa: CASSLPTGNTEAFF

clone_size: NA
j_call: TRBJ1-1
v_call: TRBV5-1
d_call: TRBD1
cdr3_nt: TGCGCCAGCAGCTTGAGGGCAGGGGGCCTGAACACTGAAGCTTTCTTT
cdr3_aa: CASSLRAGGLNTEAFF

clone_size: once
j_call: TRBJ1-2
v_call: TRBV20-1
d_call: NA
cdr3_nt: TGCAGTGCGGGGCAGGGCCTGAGCTACACCTTC
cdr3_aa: CSAGQGLSYTF

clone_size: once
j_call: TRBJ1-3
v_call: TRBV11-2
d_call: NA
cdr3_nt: TGTGCCAGCAGCTCCTTTCCCAGTGGCTCTGGAAACACCATATATTTT
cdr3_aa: CASSSFPSGSGNTIYF

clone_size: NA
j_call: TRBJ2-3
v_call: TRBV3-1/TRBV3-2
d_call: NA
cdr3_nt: TGTGCCAGCAGCCAAGCTGCAGGTATGGATACGCAGTATTTT
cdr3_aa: CASSQAAGMDTQYF

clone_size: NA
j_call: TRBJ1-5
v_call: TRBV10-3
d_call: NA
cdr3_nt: TGTGCCATCAGTGTCGGAGTCAATCAGCCCCAGCATTTT
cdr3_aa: CAISVGVNQPQHF

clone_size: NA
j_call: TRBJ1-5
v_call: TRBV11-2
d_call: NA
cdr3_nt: TGTGCCAGCAGCTTAGAAGGTGGGGCAGGGAATCAGCCCCAGCATTTT
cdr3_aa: CASSLEGGAGNQPQHF

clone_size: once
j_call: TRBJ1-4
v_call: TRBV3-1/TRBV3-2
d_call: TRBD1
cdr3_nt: TGTGCCAGCAGCCAAGGGGACAGGGGAACGAGGGTTCGAGAAAAACTGTTTTTT
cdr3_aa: CASSQGDRGTRVREKLFF

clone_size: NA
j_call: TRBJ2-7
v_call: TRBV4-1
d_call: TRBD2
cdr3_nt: TGCGCCAGCAGCCAAGAACCTAGCGGGGGGGACGAGCAGTACTTC
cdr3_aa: CASSQEPSGGDEQYF

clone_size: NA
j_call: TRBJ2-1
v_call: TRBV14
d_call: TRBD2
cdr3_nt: TGTGCCAGCAGCCCCGACGGGCGGGGGGCTTACAATGAGCAGTTCTTC
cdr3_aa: CASSPDGRGAYNEQFF

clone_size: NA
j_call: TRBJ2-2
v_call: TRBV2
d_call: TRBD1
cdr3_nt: TGTGCCAGCAGTGAACGGACAGGGAACACCGGGGAGCTGTTTTTT
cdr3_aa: CASSERTGNTGELFF

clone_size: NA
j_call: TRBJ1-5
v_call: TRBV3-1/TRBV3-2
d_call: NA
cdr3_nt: TGTGCCAGCAGCCAAGCTATCGGCGGTAGCAATCAGCCCCAGCATTTT
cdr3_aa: CASSQAIGGSNQPQHF

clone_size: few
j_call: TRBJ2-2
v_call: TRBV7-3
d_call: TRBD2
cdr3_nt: TGTGCCAGCAGCTTAACGGTGGGCCTAGCGGGGTCCGGGGAGCTGTTTTTT
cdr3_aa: CASSLTVGLAGSGELFF

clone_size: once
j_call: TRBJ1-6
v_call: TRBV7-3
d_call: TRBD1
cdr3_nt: TGTGCCAGCAGCCTCCGGGACAGAGACGTGGGACCCCTCCACTTT
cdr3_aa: CASSLRDRDVGPLHF

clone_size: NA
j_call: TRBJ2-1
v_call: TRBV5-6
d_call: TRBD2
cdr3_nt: TGTGCCAGCAGCTTCTCTGTACTAGCGAGCAATGAGCAGTTCTTC
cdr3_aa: CASSFSVLASNEQFF

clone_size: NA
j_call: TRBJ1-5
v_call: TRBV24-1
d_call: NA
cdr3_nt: TGTGCCACCGCCAGGGGAAGTAATCAGCCCCAGCATTTT
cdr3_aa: CATARGSNQPQHF

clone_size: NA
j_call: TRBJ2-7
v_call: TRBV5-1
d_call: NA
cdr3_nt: TGCGCCAGCAGCTTGGAGCGCTACGAGCAGTACTTC
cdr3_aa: CASSLERYEQYF

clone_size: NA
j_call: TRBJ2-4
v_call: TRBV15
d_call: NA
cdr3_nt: TGTGCCACCAGCAGAGATTCTAGCCCCAAAAACATTCAGTACTTC
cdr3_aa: CATSRDSSPKNIQYF

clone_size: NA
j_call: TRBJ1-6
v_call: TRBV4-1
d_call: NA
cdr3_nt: TGCGCCAGCAGCCAATCGGTTGTCGCGCCCCTCCACTTT
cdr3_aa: CASSQSVVAPLHF

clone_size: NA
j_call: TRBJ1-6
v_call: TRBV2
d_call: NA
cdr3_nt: TGTGCCAGCAGCGTGGAGGAGAGGTCACCCCTCCACTTT
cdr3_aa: CASSVEERSPLHF

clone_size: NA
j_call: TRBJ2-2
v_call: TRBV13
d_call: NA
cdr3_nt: TGTGCCAGCAGCTTTGACAGCCCGAACACCGGGGAGCTGTTTTTT
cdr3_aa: CASSFDSPNTGELFF

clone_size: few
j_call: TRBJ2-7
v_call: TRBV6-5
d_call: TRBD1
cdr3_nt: TGTGCCAGCAGTCCCGACAGGGGGAGGTACGAGCAGTACTTC
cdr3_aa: CASSPDRGRYEQYF

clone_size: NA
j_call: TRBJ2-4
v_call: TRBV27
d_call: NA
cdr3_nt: TGTGCCAGCAGTACCCGCCCTGGGGCACCCACCAAAAACATTCAGTACTTC
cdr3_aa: CASSTRPGAPTKNIQYF

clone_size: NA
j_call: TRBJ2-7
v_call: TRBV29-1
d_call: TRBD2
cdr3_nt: TGCAGTGTCCAGCGGGGGGACTACGAGCAGTACTTC
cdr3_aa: CSVQRGDYEQYF

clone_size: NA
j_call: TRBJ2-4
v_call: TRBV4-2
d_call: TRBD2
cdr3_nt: TGTGCCAGCAGCCGCCTAGGACTAGCGGGGGGGTTGGACAAAAACATTCAGTACTTC
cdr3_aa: CASSRLGLAGGLDKNIQYF

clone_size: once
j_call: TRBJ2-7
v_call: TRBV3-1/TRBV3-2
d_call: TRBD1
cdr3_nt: TGTGCCAGCAGCCAAGGACAGGGCAGGAGCGACGAGCAGTACTTC
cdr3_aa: CASSQGQGRSDEQYF

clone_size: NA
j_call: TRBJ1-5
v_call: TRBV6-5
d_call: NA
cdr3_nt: TGTGCCAGCAGCCCCGGGGGGTATGGCAATCAGCCCCAGCATTTT
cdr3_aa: CASSPGGYGNQPQHF

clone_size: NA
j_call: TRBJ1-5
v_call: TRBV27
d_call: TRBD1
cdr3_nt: TGTGCCAGCACACCGGGCAGGGGGCTTCAGCCCCAGCATTTT
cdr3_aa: CASTPGRGLQPQHF

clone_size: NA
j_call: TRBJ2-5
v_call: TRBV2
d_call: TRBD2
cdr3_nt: TGTGCCAGCAGTGGAGGTAGCGGGGGGTTCCAAGAGACCCAGTACTTC
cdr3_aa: CASSGGSGGFQETQYF

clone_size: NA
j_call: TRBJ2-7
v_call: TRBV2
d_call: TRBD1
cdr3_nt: TGTGCCAGCAGAGGACAGGGGGTATCCTACGAGCAGTACTTC
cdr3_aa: CASRGQGVSYEQYF

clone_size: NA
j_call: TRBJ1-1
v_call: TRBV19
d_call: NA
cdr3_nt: TGTGCCAGTAGTCCCCGGCGGGGTAGGGACACTGAAGCTTTCTTT
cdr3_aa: CASSPRRGRDTEAFF

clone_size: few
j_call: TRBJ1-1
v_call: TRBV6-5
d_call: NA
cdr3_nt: NA
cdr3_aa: CASAPADEGNTEAFF

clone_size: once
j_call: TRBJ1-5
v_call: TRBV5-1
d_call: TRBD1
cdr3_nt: TGCGCCAGCAGCCCGACGGACAGGGGGCAGCCCCAGCATTTT
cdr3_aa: CASSPTDRGQPQHF

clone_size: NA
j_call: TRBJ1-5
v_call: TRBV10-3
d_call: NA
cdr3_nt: TGTGCCATCAGTGAGAGGCTCGGGGGAAAGCCCCAGCATTTT
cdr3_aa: CAISERLGGKPQHF

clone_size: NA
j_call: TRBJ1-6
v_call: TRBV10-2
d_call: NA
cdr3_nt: TGCGCCAGCAGTGAGTTTCGTTCACCCCTCCACTTT
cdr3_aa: CASSEFRSPLHF